Each of the 29 T cell receptor beta chains below was sequenced from the same sample in a study of blood T cell repertoires in COVID-19 (dated by TCRdb to 2019 to 2021). Libraries were prepared through the immunoSEQ multiplex PCR assay. Not all clones reach the TCRdb copy of this immuneACCESS table, which keeps in-frame sequences only. Checked studies attribute under half of the gap to unresolved V genes and leave the rest unexplained. In all, the sample holds 230,000 or so clones, and roughly four fifths of those were seen once. The leading ten clones occupy under 5% of the sample. The material sequenced was peripheral blood. All receptors come from a man between 45 and 60 years old with active or convalescent COVID-19.

This clone was recorded only once. The chain links TRBV28 to TRBJ1-6; the D gene is possibly TRBD1 (5 bases). CDR3 length equals 15 residues. V was shortened by 7 bases and J by 7 bases, with 17 bases between the two germline ends. Germline CDR1 is MDHEN and CDR2 is SYDVKM. The CDR3 bases are TGTGCCAGCATCCTTGGGGCCCCGATAAATTCACCCCTCCACTTT. It encodes CASILGAPINSPLHF. Full variable domain (remainder filled in from reference TRBV28 and TRBJ1-6): DVKVTQSSRYLVKRTGEKVFLECVQDMDHENMFWYRQDPGLGLRLIYFSYDVKMKEKGDIPEGYSVSREKKERFSLILESASTNQTSMYLCASILGAPINSPLHFGNGTRLTVT.

The J gene is TRBJ1-2, the V gene TRBV7-2, with 9 bases fitting TRBD1. This CDR3 has 15 residues. V was pared by 4 bases and J by 3 bases, with 6 bases of the junction left unmatched. Per germline, CDR1 SGHTA and CDR2 FQGNSA. The CDR3 DNA is TGTGCCAGCAGCTCCCGGACAGGGGAAGACTATGGCTACACCTTC. Residues: CASSSRTGEDYGYTF.

This chain links TRBV19 with TRBJ1-4, with 7 bases lining up with TRBD1. Germline assignment: CDR1 LNHDA and CDR2 SQIVND (reference sequence). CDR3 size: 13 residues. With 6 bases clipped from V and 7 bases from J, the junction kept 5 bases outside the gene matches. CDR3 amino acids: CASRRQGSEKLFF. In nucleotides, the CDR3 is TGTGCCAGTAGGCGACAGGGCTCTGAAAAACTGTTTTTT.

The gene calls are TRBV2 and TRBJ2-2; TRBD2 matches 7 bases. V lost 3 bases and J lost 6; bases outside the gene matches: 1. The CDR3 length is 13 residues. CDR1 is SNHLY, CDR2 FYNNEI, per germline. The CDR3 sequence is CASSEAGAGELFF. CDR3 sequence (DNA): TGTGCCAGCAGTGAGGCGGGGGCCGGGGAGCTGTTTTTT.

This chain's CDR3 is CASSSVLNTEAFF. CDR3 sequence (DNA): TGTGCCAGCAGCTCAGTCCTGAACACTGAAGCTTTCTTT. V gene TRBV9 combines with J gene TRBJ1-1; D not certain. The CDR3 covers 13 residues. Trimming took off 4 bases at V and 0 bases at J, with 7 bases between the two ends. CDR1 is SGDLS and CDR2 is YYNGEE in the germline V gene.

The rearrangement joins TRBV6-6 to TRBJ1-5; 7 nucleotides agree with TRBD1. V lost 3 bases to trimming and J lost 3 bases; unmatched junction nucleotides: 2. The CDR3 is 14 residues long. Germline lookup yields CDR1 MNHNY and CDR2 SVGAGI (reference sequence). This CDR3 reads CASSYGTANQPQHF. The CDR3 DNA follows: TGTGCCAGCAGTTATGGGACAGCCAATCAGCCCCAGCATTTT.

V gene TRBV4-2 combines with J gene TRBJ2-3, with 14 nucleotides matching TRBD2. CDR1 and CDR2 (germline): LGHNA, YNFKEQ. Trimming at V came to 8 bases and at J to 0 bases, leaving 10 bases not matched to a gene. This CDR3 has 18 amino acids. DNA of the CDR3: TGTGCCAGCGCCTCCGGGACTAGCGGGGGTTTTAGCACAGATACGCAGTATTTT. It translates to CASASGTSGGFSTDTQYF.

The chain is built from TRBV28 and TRBJ1-2; D gene unclear. The germline gives CDR1 MDHEN, CDR2 SYDVKM. V dropped 7 bases and J dropped 6 bases, with 12 bases sitting between them. The CDR3 covers 12 residues. The CDR3 is CASKSGVDGYTF. The CDR3 DNA reads TGTGCCAGCAAATCCGGGGTCGATGGCTACACCTTC.

This rearrangement joins TRBV5-4 to TRBJ1-3, with TRBD1 identical over 8 bases. CDR1 and CDR2 from the germline V gene are SGHNT and YYREEE (reference sequence). This CDR3 is 16 amino acids long. V shed 4 bases and J 0 bases; nucleotides not matched to a gene: 6. The CDR3 DNA follows: TGTGCCAGCAGCCCGGGACAGGTGTTCTCTGGAAACACCATATATTTT. It translates to CASSPGQVFSGNTIYF.

This clone was seen a few times. The V call is TRBV9, the J call TRBJ2-1; 7 bases agree with TRBD1. Looked up from germline, CDR1 is SGDLS and CDR2 is YYNGEE. J lost 6 bases, V lost 2 bases, and 5 bases had no gene match. The CDR3 extends over 14 amino acids. The CDR3 coding sequence is TGTGCCAGCAGCGTTAAGGGGGCTAGCAATGAGCAGTTCTTC. Residues: CASSVKGASNEQFF. Using reference TRBV9 and TRBJ2-1 for the parts outside the CDR3, the full variable domain is DSGVTQTPKHLITATGQRVTLRCSPRSGDLSVYWYQQSLDQGLQFLIQYYNGEERAKGNILERFSAQQFPDLHSELNLSSLELGDSALYFCASSVKGASNEQFFGPGTRLTVL.

The genes are TRBV29-1 and TRBJ2-3; 10 bases map to TRBD1. V lost 6 bases and J lost 2; bases outside the gene matches: 5. The CDR3 length is 14 residues. In germline, CDR1 is SQVTM, CDR2 ANQGSEA. The CDR3 region is CSVTDRGPTDTQYF. Here the CDR3 DNA reads TGCAGCGTAACAGACAGGGGGCCCACAGATACGCAGTATTTT.

The V call is TRBV30, the J call TRBJ2-7; TRBD2 agrees at 11 bases. Germline-derived CDR1 and CDR2 are GTSNPN and SVGIG (reference sequence). Trimming cost V 2 bases and J 11 bases; bases outside gene matches: 5. CDR3 size: 12 residues. CDR3 in DNA: TGTGCCTGGAGTACTAGCGGGGGCCAGAAGTACTTC. Its translation is CAWSTSGGQKYF. The whole variable domain, filled in from reference TRBV30 and TRBJ2-7, reads SQTIHQWPATLVQPVGSPLSLECTVEGTSNPNLYWYRQAAGRGLQLLFYSVGIGQISSEVPQNLSASRPQDRQFILSSKKLLLSDSGFYLCAWSTSGGQKYFGPGTRLTVT.

This sequence joins TRBV24-1 and TRBJ2-7; a weak D match, TRBD1 (6 bases). Deletions cut 7 bases from V and 5 bases from J, with 8 bases between. Germline CDR1 is KGHDR and CDR2 is SFDVKD. The CDR3 covers 11 residues. CDR3 DNA sequence: TGTGCCACCAGCCAGGGGAACGAGCAGTACTTC. Amino acids: CATSQGNEQYF.

V usage is TRBV5-1 and J usage is TRBJ1-1, with 10 bases lining up with TRBD1. From germline, CDR1 is SGHRS and CDR2 YFSETQ. This CDR3 spans 16 amino acids. The J segment lost 1 base and the V segment lost 4 bases, leaving 7 bases of the junction unmatched. CDR3 residues: CASSPLTGGENTEAFF. CDR3 nucleotides: TGCGCCAGCAGCCCACTGACAGGGGGCGAGAACACTGAAGCTTTCTTT.

V usage is TRBV9 and J usage is TRBJ1-6; D may be TRBD1 (6 bases). The V end was cut by 4 bases, the J end by 6 bases, with 8 bases between. This CDR3 is built from 13 residues. Germline CDR1 reads SGDLS; CDR2 reads YYNGEE. The CDR3 nucleotides read TGTGCCAGCAGCACGGACAGTAATTCACCCCTCCACTTT. This gives the protein CASSTDSNSPLHF.

V is TRBV10-2 and J is TRBJ2-3; 14 bases fit TRBD2. This CDR3 region has 18 residues. The J segment lost 3 bases and the V segment lost 6 bases, leaving 11 bases of the junction unmatched. Germline V gene data show CDR1 as WSHSY and CDR2 as SAAADI. The DNA for the CDR3 is TGCGCCAGCAGGGGATTTACGACTAGCGGGGGGGCAACAGATACGCAGTATTTT. The encoded protein is CASRGFTTSGGATDTQYF.

The genes are TRBV25-1 and TRBJ1-6; 10 nucleotides line up with TRBD1. Germline CDR1 is MGHDK and CDR2 is SYGVNS. The V segment lost 5 bases and the J segment 7 bases; nucleotides outside the gene matches: 5. The CDR3 consists of 15 residues. The CDR3, as DNA: TGTGCCAGCAGTAGGGGGACAGGGGTAAATTCACCCCTCCACTTT. Its protein is CASSRGTGVNSPLHF.

Here the CDR3 reads CASSLQGGWLQETQYF. CDR3 bases: TGTGCCAGCAGCTTGCAGGGCGGCTGGTTACAAGAGACCCAGTACTTC. This chain uses TRBV5-6 with TRBJ2-5; tentatively, D is TRBD1 (5 bases). Germline V gives CDR1 SGHDT, CDR2 YYEEEE. The CDR3 extends over 16 amino acids. V was clipped by 1 base and J by 2 bases, with 15 bases between them. The whole variable domain, remainder taken from reference TRBV5-6 and TRBJ2-5, is DAGVTQSPTHLIKTRGQQVTLRCSPKSGHDTVSWYQQALGQGPQFIFQYYEEEERQRGNFPDRFSGHQFPNYSSELNVNALLLGDSALYLCASSLQGGWLQETQYFGPGTRLLVL.

CDR3 in amino acids: CASSPRQGRDTEAFF. DNA for the CDR3: TGTGCCAGCAGCCCCCGACAGGGGAGGGACACTGAAGCTTTCTTT. The chain is built from TRBV7-9 and TRBJ1-1; 8 bases fit TRBD1. Germline V gene lookup returns CDR1 SEHNR and CDR2 FQNEAQ (reference sequence). This CDR3 is built from 15 residues. V trimming: 5 bases; J trimming: 3 bases; junction bases outside the gene matches: 8.

The chain joins TRBV6-2 or TRBV6-3 to TRBJ1-6; D call uncertain. The CDR3 runs to 17 residues. Germline-derived CDR1 and CDR2 are MNHEY and SVGEGT. The V end was cut by 4 bases, the J end by 9 bases, with 22 bases between. CDR3 DNA sequence: TGTGCCAGCAGTTGGCCAGGACTTTTAAAAGGTAGTTCACCCCTCCACTTT. Translation gives CASSWPGLLKGSSPLHF.

The rearrangement joins TRBV5-1 to TRBJ1-4; D is undetermined. CDR3 size: 16 residues. The V end lost 0 bases, the J end lost 0 bases, and 9 bases lay between the germline ends. Germline-derived CDR1 and CDR2 are SGHRS and YFSETQ. CDR3 in amino acids: CASSLVGTSTNEKLFF. CDR3 bases: TGCGCCAGCAGCTTGGTTGGCACCTCAACTAATGAAAAACTGTTTTTT. The full variable domain, rest sourced from reference TRBV5-1 and TRBJ1-4, is KAGVTQTPRYLIKTRGQQVTLSCSPISGHRSVSWYQQTPGQGLQFLFEYFSETQRNKGNFPGRFSGRQFSNSRSEMNVSTLELGDSALYLCASSLVGTSTNEKLFFGSGTQLSVL.

The chain uses TRBV19 and TRBJ1-1; TRBD1 matches at 8 bases. Germline CDR1 is LNHDA and CDR2 is SQIVND (reference sequence). CDR3 length: 14 residues. The junction had 11 bases not matched to a gene; V was cut back by 6 bases and J by 8 bases. CDR3 loop: CASSHQGAVREAFF. CDR3 sequence (DNA): TGTGCCAGTAGCCACCAGGGGGCAGTGAGAGAAGCTTTCTTT.

The rearrangement joins TRBV2 to TRBJ1-1; 7 nucleotides agree with TRBD1. The V segment lost 4 bases and the J segment 4 bases; nucleotides outside the gene matches: 6. This CDR3 region has 14 residues. Germline loops: CDR1 SNHLY, CDR2 FYNNEI. CDR3 DNA: TGTGCCAGCAGTGGCGAGGGGGCGAGCACTGAAGCTTTCTTT. Protein: CASSGEGASTEAFF.

The rearrangement uses TRBV11-2 and TRBJ1-1; weak D call: TRBD1 (6 bases). Germline V gene data show CDR1 as SGHAT and CDR2 as FQNNGV. CDR3 size: 15 residues. Trimming removed 0 bases from V and 1 base from J, with 9 bases in between. This CDR3 is CASSLDDRSNTEAFF. CDR3 coding DNA: TGTGCCAGCAGCTTAGATGACAGGTCGAACACTGAAGCTTTCTTT.

J is TRBJ1-1 and V is TRBV7-8, with D possibly TRBD1 on 6 matching bases. Trimming removed 2 bases from V and 1 base from J, with 8 bases in between. Germline values: CDR1 SGHVS, CDR2 FQNEAQ. The CDR3 spans 14 residues. The DNA for the CDR3 is TGTGCCAGCAGCTTAACGGACAGGAACACTGAAGCTTTCTTT. Its protein product is CASSLTDRNTEAFF.

The rearrangement links TRBV27 to TRBJ2-1; D not certain. Looked up from germline, CDR1 is MNHEY and CDR2 is SMNVEV (reference sequence). The CDR3 length is 14 residues. V was shortened by 2 bases and J by 6 bases, with 11 bases between the two germline ends. CDR3 sequence reads: CASSLSGLSNEQFF. The CDR3 nucleotides read TGTGCCAGCAGTTTAAGTGGGCTAAGCAATGAGCAGTTCTTC.

The J gene is TRBJ2-7, the V gene TRBV6-4; 11 bases line up with TRBD1. The CDR3 spans 15 residues. With V trimmed by 8 bases and J by 4 bases, 10 bases remained unmatched. Germline CDR1 is MRHNA and CDR2 is SNTAGT. Here the CDR3 reads CASEWWDRGTYEQYF. As DNA, the CDR3 is TGTGCCAGCGAGTGGTGGGACAGGGGGACGTACGAGCAGTACTTC.

V and J are TRBV18 and TRBJ1-1; D possibly corresponds to TRBD1 (5 bases). CDR3 length: 16 residues. CDR1 is KGHSH, CDR2 LQKENI, per germline. Trimming removed 4 bases at V and 5 bases at J, with 20 bases between. The CDR3 nucleotides read TGTGCCAGCTCACGGGATCAGGGCACCGGAGGGACTGAAGCTTTCTTT. Protein sequence: CASSRDQGTGGTEAFF. The full variable domain, with the rest looked up from reference TRBV18 and TRBJ1-1, is NAGVMQNPRHLVRRRGQEARLRCSPMKGHSHVYWYRQLPEEGLKFMVYLQKENIIDESGMPKERFSAEFPKEGPSILRIQQVVRGDSAAYFCASSRDQGTGGTEAFFGQGTRLTVV.

This chain joins TRBV5-4 and TRBJ1-2; the match to TRBD1 covers 10 bases. CDR1 and CDR2 from the germline V gene are SGHNT and YYREEE (reference sequence). V trimming: 2 bases; J trimming: 4 bases; junction bases outside the gene matches: 5. The CDR3 spans 15 residues. DNA for the CDR3: TGTGCCAGCAGCTTTTCGACAGGGGGCGGCTATGGCTACACCTTC. It codes for CASSFSTGGGYGYTF.